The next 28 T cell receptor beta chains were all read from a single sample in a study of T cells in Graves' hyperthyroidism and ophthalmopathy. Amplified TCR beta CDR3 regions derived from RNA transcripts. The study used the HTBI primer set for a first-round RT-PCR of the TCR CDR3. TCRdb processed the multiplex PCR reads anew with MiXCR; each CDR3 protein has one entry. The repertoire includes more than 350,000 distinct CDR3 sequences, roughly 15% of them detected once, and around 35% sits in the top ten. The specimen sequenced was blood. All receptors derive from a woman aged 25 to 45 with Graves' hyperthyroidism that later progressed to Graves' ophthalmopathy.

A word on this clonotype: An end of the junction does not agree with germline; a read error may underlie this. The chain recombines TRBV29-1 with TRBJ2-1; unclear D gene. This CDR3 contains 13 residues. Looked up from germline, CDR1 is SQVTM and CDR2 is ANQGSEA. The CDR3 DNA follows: TGCAGCGTCCGATTAAGCTCCTACAATGGGCAGTTCTTC. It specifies CSVRLSSYNGQFF.

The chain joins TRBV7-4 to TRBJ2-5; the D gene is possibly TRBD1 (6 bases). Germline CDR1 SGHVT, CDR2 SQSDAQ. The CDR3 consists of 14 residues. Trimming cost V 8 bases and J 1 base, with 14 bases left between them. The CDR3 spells CASPPGGRQETQYF. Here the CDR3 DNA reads TGTGCCAGCCCCCCTGGGGGCCGCCAAGAGACCCAGTACTTC. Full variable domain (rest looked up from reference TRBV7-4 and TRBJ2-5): GAGVSQSPRYKVAKRGRDVALRCDSISGHVTLYWYRQTLGQGSEVLTYSQSDAQRDKSGRPSGRFSAERPERSVSTLKIQRTEQGDSAVYLCASPPGGRQETQYFGPGTRLLVL.

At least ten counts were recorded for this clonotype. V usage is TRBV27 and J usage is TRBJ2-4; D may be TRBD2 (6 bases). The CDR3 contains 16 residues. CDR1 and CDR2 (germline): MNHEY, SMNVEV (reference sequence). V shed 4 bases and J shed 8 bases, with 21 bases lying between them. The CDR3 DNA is TGTGCCAGCAGTTCAGAATACTTAGCGGCTAATTACATTCAGTACTTC. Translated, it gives CASSSEYLAANYIQYF.

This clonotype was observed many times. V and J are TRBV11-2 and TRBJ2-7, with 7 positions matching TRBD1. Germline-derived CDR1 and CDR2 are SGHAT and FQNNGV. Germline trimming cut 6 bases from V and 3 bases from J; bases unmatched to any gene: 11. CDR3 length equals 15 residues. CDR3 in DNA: TGTGCCAGCAGTTTCCGACAGGGCGGCCACTACGAGCAGTACTTC. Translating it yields CASSFRQGGHYEQYF.

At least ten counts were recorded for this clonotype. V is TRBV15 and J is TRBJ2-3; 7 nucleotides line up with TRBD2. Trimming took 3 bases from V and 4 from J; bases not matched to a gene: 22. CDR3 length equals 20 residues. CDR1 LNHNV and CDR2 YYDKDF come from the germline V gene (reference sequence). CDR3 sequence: CATSSLWGSRGNTVPDTQYF. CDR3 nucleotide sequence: TGTGCCACCAGCAGTCTGTGGGGCTCGCGGGGGAACACGGTGCCAGATACGCAGTATTTT. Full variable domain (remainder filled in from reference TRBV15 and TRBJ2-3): DAMVIQNPRYQVTQFGKPVTLSCSQTLNHNVMYWYQQKSSQAPKLLFHYYDKDFNNEADTPDNFQSRRPNTSFCFLDIRSPGLGDTAMYLCATSSLWGSRGNTVPDTQYFGPGTRLTVL.

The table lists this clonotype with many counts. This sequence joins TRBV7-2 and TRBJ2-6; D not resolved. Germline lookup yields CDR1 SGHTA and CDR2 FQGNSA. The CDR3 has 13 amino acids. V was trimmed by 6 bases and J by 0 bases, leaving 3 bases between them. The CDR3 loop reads CASRNSGANVLTF. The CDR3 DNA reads TGTGCCAGCAGAAACTCTGGGGCCAACGTCCTGACTTTC.

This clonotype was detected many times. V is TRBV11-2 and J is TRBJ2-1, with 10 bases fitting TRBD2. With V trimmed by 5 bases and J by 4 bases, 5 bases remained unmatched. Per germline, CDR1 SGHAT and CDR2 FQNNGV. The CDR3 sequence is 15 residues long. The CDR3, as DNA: TGTGCCAGCAGCCCAATAGCGGGAGGTTACAATGAGCAGTTCTTC. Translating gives CASSPIAGGYNEQFF.

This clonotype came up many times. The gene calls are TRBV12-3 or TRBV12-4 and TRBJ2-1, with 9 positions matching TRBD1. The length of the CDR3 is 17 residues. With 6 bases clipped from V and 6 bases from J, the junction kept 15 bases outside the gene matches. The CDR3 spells CASSYLPGQGIGNEQFF. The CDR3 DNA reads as TGTGCCAGCAGCTACCTCCCGGGACAGGGTATCGGCAATGAGCAGTTCTTC.

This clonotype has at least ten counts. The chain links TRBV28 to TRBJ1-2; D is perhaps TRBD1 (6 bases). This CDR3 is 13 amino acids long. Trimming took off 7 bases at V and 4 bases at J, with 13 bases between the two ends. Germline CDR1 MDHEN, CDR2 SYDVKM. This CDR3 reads CASTEQGTYGYTF. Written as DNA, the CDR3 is TGTGCCAGCACCGAACAGGGAACCTATGGCTACACCTTC.

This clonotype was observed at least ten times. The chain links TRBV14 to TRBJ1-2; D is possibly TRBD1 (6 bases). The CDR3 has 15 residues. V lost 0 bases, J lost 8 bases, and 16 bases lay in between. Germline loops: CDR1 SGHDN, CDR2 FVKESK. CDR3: CASSQDEQQGWGYTF. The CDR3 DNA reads TGTGCCAGCAGCCAAGACGAACAACAGGGTTGGGGCTACACCTTC.

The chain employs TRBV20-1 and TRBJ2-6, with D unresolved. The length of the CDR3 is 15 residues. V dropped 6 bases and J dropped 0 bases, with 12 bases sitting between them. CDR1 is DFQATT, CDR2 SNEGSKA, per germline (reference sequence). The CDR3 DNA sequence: TGCAGTGCCCTACCCTTGATCTCTGGGGCCAACGTCCTGACTTTC. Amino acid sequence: CSALPLISGANVLTF.

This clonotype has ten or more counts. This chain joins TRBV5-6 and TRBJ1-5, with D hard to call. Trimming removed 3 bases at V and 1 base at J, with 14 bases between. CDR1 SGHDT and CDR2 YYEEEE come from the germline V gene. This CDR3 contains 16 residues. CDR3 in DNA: TGTGCCAGCAGCTCCCTGAGGGCCAGGAGCAATCAGCCCCAGCATTTT. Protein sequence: CASSSLRARSNQPQHF.

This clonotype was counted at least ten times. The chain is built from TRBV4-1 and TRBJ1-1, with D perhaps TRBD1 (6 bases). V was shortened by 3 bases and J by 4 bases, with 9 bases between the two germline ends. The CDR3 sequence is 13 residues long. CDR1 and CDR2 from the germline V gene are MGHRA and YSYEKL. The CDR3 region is CASSQSQGTEAFF. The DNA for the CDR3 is TGCGCCAGCAGCCAGTCACAGGGCACTGAAGCTTTCTTT.

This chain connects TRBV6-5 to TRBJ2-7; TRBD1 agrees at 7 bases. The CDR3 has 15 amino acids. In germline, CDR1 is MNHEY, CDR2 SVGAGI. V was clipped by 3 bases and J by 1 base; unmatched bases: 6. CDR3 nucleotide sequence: TGTGCCAGCAGTTATTCGGGACAGTATTCCTACGAGCAGTACTTC. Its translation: CASSYSGQYSYEQYF.

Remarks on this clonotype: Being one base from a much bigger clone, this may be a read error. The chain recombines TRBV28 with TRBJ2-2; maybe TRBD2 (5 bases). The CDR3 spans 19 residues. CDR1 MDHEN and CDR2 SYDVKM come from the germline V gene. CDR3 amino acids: CASSQGRLFSWSNTGKLFF. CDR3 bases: TGCGCCAGCAGCCAAGGTCGCCTGTTTAGCTGGTCGAACACCGGGAAGCTGTTTTTT.

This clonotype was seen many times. In DNA, the CDR3 is TGTGCCAGCAGCATCGTCTGGTACGGGGACAATGAGCAGTTCTTC. Amino acid sequence: CASSIVWYGDNEQFF. The V call is TRBV2, the J call TRBJ2-1, with D possibly TRBD2 on 5 matching bases. Germline lookup yields CDR1 SNHLY and CDR2 FYNNEI. The length of the CDR3 is 15 residues. The V end was cut by 6 bases, the J end by 5 bases, with 17 bases between.

CDR3 residues: CASRGRGNTIYF. The CDR3 DNA reads as TGTGCCAGCAGGGGCAGGGGGAACACCATATATTTT. The V and J genes are TRBV2 and TRBJ1-3, with 7 positions matching TRBD1. The trim removed 6 bases at V and 7 bases at J, leaving 3 bases unmatched. This CDR3 has 12 residues. CDR1 is SNHLY and CDR2 is FYNNEI in the germline V gene.

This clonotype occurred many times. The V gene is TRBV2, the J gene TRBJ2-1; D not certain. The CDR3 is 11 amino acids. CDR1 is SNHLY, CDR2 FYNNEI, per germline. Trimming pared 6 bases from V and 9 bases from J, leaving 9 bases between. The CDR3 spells CASSPTAEQFF. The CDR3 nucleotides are TGTGCCAGCAGCCCGACCGCTGAGCAGTTCTTC.

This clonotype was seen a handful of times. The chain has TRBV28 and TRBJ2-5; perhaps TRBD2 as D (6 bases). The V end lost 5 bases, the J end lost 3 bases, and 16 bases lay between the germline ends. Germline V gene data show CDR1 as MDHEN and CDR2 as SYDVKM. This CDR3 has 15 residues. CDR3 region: CASSVAAVLEETQYF. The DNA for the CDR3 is TGTGCCAGCAGTGTAGCGGCGGTGCTAGAAGAGACCCAGTACTTC.

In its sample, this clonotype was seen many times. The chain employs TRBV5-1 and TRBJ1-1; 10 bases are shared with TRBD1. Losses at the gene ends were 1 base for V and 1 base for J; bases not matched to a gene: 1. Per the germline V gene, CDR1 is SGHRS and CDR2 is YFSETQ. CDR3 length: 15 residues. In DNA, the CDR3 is TGCGCCAGCAGCTTGAGGACAGGGGGGAACACTGAAGCTTTCTTT. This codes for CASSLRTGGNTEAFF.

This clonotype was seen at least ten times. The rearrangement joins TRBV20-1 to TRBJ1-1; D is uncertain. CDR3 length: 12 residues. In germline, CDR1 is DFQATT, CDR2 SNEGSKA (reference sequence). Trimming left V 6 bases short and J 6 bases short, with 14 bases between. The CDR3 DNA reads TGCAGTGCCCCCTCCCGTCGAGCTGAAGCTTTCTTT. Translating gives CSAPSRRAEAFF.

CDR3 sequence reads: CASSPASGGPSNEQFF. Here the CDR3 DNA reads TGTGCCAGCTCACCAGCTAGCGGGGGGCCGTCAAATGAGCAGTTCTTC. This chain connects TRBV12-3 or TRBV12-4 to TRBJ2-1; 11 nucleotides match TRBD2. V gave up 8 bases and J gave up 7 bases; unmatched junction bases: 13. CDR3 length equals 16 residues.

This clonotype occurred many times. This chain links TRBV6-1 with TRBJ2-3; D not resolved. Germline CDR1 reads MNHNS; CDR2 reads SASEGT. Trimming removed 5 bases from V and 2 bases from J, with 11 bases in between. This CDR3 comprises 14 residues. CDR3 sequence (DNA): TGTGCCAGCAGTCGTCGGGCCGACACAGATACGCAGTATTTT. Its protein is CASSRRADTDTQYF.

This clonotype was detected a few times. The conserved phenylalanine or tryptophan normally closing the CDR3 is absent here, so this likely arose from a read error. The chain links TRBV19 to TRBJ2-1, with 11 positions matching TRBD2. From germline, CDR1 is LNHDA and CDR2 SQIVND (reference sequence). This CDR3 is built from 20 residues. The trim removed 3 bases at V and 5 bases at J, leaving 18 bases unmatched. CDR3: CASSITPTSGGYVLHNEQFV. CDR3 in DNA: TGTGCCAGTAGTATCACCCCAACTAGCGGGGGTTATGTTCTACACAATGAGCAGTTCGTC.

The CDR3 loop is CASSYPRTGSYEQYF. The DNA of the CDR3 is TGTGCCAGCAGTTACCCTCGGACAGGATCCTACGAGCAGTACTTC. The V and J genes are TRBV6-2 or TRBV6-3 and TRBJ2-7, with 7 bases identical to TRBD1. The CDR3 runs to 15 residues. V shed 2 bases and J 1 base; nucleotides not matched to a gene: 5. The germline V gene has CDR1 MNHEY and CDR2 SVGEGT.

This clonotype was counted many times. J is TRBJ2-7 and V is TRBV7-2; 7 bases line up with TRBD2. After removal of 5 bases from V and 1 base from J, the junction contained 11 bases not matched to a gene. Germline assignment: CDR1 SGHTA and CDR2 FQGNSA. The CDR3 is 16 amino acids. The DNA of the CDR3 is TGTGCCAGCAGCCCGTCGGGAGGCCCCACGTCCTACGAGCAGTACTTC. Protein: CASSPSGGPTSYEQYF.

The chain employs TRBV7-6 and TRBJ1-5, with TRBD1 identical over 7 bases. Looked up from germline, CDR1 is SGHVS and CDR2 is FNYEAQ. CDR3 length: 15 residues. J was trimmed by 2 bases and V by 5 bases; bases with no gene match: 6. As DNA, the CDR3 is TGTGCCAGCAGCACACAGGGGTTCGGCAATCAGCCCCAGCATTTT. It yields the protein CASSTQGFGNQPQHF.

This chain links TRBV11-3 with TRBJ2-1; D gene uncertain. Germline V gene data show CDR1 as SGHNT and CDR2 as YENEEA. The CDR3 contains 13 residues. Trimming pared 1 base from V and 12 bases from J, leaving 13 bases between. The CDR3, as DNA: TGTGCCAGCAGCTTAGGAGGACCCGAAGGGCAGTTCTTC. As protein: CASSLGGPEGQFF. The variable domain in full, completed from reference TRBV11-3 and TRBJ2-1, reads EAGVVQSPRYKIIEKKQPVAFWCNPISGHNTLYWYLQNLGQGPELLIRYENEEAVDDSQLPKDRFSAERLKGVDSTLKIQPAELGDSAVYLCASSLGGPEGQFFGPGTRLTVL.